This T cell receptor (beta chain) was found in a study of T cells in localized non-small cell lung cancer. Germline lookup yields CDR1 SGHNT and CDR2 YYREEE (reference sequence). V lost 1 base and J 4 bases, leaving 12 bases between the germline ends. The CDR3 has 15 amino acids. Broader study findings: Of the tissues analyzed, uninvolved adjacent lung showed maximal T cell clonality, greater than tumor. Of the top 100 tumor clones, median around 60 were in adjacent lung, some 30 among its top 100. The tumor had only one region sequenced, so heterogeneity remains possible.

Profiling relied on immunoSEQ multiplex PCR, and the TCRdb table lists in-frame clones only, not all of them. The sample lists about 30,000 clones; approximately 91% were seen once. For this clone: The antigen remains unidentified.

This rearrangement joins TRBV5-4 to TRBJ2-1; a possible D gene is TRBD1 (6 bases). The sequenced sample was PBMCs, obtained before any cancer treatment. The TCR originated in a man aged 40 to 69 with stage II lung adenocarcinoma. The CDR3, as DNA: TGTGCCAGCAGCTTGCAACAGGGAGCTTACAATGAGCAGTTCTTC. This sequence encodes CASSLQQGAYNEQFF. Full variable domain (missing parts from reference TRBV5-4 and TRBJ2-1): ETGVTQSPTHLIKTRGQQVTLRCSSQSGHNTVSWYQQALGQGPQFIFQYYREEENGRGNFPPRFSGLQFPNYSSELNVNALELDDSALYLCASSLQQGAYNEQFFGPGTRLTVL.